Listed here is a single T cell receptor beta chain. The antigen remains unidentified. TCRdb redid the calling of the PCR reads with MiXCR, one entry per CDR3 protein. Among about 640,000 distinct CDR3 sequences listed, roughly 21% were seen once. The data were taken from a study of molecular identifiers for immune sequencing clone quantification. About the study: Replicate runs used RNA from about 20,000 or 100,000 naive CD8 cells, which was split five ways into aliquots, and four of those aliquots were then sequenced.

Germline loops: CDR1 SGHVS, CDR2 FNYEAQ. This CDR3 is built from 13 residues. Trimming shortened V by 3 bases and J by 8 bases, and 13 bases separated the two germline ends. Naive CD8 sequencing libraries were generated from approximately 20,000 to 980,000 sorted cells, with 10%, 30% or 50% RNA as input. General observations from the study: Clones that exceeded 20 RNA copies held over 99% of effector molecules, yet under 1% in naive cells. In cases of identical TCR molecules sharing a barcode, highly expanded clone sizes could be underestimated.

This TCR was sampled from a human donor in good health. Some libraries in this study had Jurkat cell RNA spiked in. The source material was naive CD8+ T cells from blood, with Jurkat cell RNA spiked in. Stated subset: FACS-sorted CD8+CD4-CCR7+CD45RA+ naive T cells. This sequence joins TRBV7-6 and TRBJ1-2, with D possibly being TRBD1 (5 bases). The CDR3 spells CASSLGGHDGYTF. CDR3 nucleotide sequence: TGTGCCAGCAGCTTGGGCGGACATGACGGCTACACCTTC.